This T cell receptor beta chain is drawn from a study of shared clonotypes between healthy human individuals. On this clone itself: Antigen specificity is unknown.

CD8 cells regarded as naive lacked CD45RO, were positively chosen for CCR7, and omitted terminally differentiated effector memory CD45RA+ cells. V lost 2 bases and J lost 4, with 8 bases in between. The germline V gene encodes CDR1 MNHEY and CDR2 SVGAGI. The CDR3 runs 14 residues. Generated by immunoSEQ multiplex PCR, the TCRdb table keeps only in-frame clones and is missing some. In the table there are about 2,100,000 clones, about 93% of which are singletons. Whole-study results and caveats: What rarefaction showed was incomplete sorted-subset sequencing despite large depth. Several donors held approximately 4.6% of naive CD4 clonotypes in common.

The sequencing input was naive CD8+ T cells from PBMCs. The sequence was obtained from a man between 18 and 35 years old in good health. Some clones in this sample may be carry-over from other donors' samples. This sequence joins TRBV6-5 and TRBJ2-2; D is perhaps TRBD2 (6 bases). This CDR3 is CASSYVEGTGELFF. In DNA, the CDR3 is TGTGCCAGCAGTTACGTGGAGGGCACCGGGGAGCTGTTTTTT.